Listed below are T cell receptor beta chains from one sample, sequenced in a study of T cells in Graves' hyperthyroidism and ophthalmopathy. TCRdb processed the multiplex PCR reads anew with MiXCR; each CDR3 protein has one entry. The data hold approximately 600,000 distinct CDR3 sequences, with about 17% observed a single time. Sequencing input: blood. These receptors all stem from a woman aged 25-40 years with Graves' hyperthyroidism. Each CDR3 is given with its conserved first and last residue. A D gene is named only where the DNA matches it firmly. The size entry is marked missing in some rows and otherwise reads once, few, many or a size class.

j_call: TRBJ2-7
clone_size: few
d_call: TRBD1
v_call: TRBV20-1
cdr3_aa: CSARDYTLPGQGSYEQYF
cdr3_nt: TGCAGTGCTAGAGACTACACACTTCCGGGACAGGGATCCTACGAGCAGTACTTC

j_call: TRBJ2-3
clone_size: many
d_call: -
v_call: TRBV30
cdr3_aa: CAWSVSERTPTDTQYF
cdr3_nt: TGTGCCTGGAGTGTTTCGGAGCGGACCCCCACAGATACGCAGTATTTT

j_call: TRBJ2-1
clone_size: many
d_call: TRBD1
v_call: TRBV29-1
cdr3_aa: CSVRQGNNEQFF
cdr3_nt: TGCAGCGTGCGACAGGGAAACAATGAGCAGTTCTTC

j_call: TRBJ2-7
clone_size: many
d_call: TRBD1
v_call: TRBV20-1
cdr3_aa: CSGLTGPYEQYF
cdr3_nt: TGCAGCGGTCTGACAGGGCCGTACGAGCAGTACTTC

j_call: TRBJ2-7
clone_size: -
d_call: TRBD1
v_call: TRBV12-3/TRBV12-4
cdr3_aa: CASRDRDRGRYEQYF
cdr3_nt: TGTGCAAGCAGAGATCGGGACAGGGGGCGGTACGAGCAGTACTTC

j_call: TRBJ2-2
clone_size: few
d_call: -
v_call: TRBV7-9
cdr3_aa: CASPPGGNTGELFF
cdr3_nt: TGTGCCAGCCCCCCCGGGGGAAACACCGGGGAGCTGTTTTTT

j_call: TRBJ2-3
clone_size: -
d_call: -
v_call: TRBV7-2
cdr3_aa: CASTGSIYDTQYF
cdr3_nt: TGTGCCAGCACGGGCAGTATCTATGATACGCAGTATTTT

j_call: TRBJ2-7
clone_size: -
d_call: -
v_call: TRBV3-1
cdr3_aa: CASSQEVGPGYYEQYF
cdr3_nt: TGTGCCAGCAGCCAAGAAGTGGGGCCGGGCTACTACGAGCAGTACTTC

j_call: TRBJ1-4
clone_size: -
d_call: TRBD1
v_call: TRBV7-9
cdr3_aa: CASSSGGGTNEKLFF
cdr3_nt: TGTGCCAGCAGTTCAGGGGGTGGAACTAATGAAAAACTGTTTTTT

j_call: TRBJ1-1
clone_size: many
d_call: -
v_call: TRBV7-9
cdr3_aa: CASSLGGVATEAFF
cdr3_nt: TGTGCCAGCAGCTTAGGTGGGGTAGCCACTGAAGCTTTCTTT

j_call: TRBJ1-1
clone_size: -
d_call: -
v_call: TRBV29-1
cdr3_aa: CSATWRGRGNTEAFF
cdr3_nt: TGCAGCGCCACCTGGCGGGGGCGGGGGAACACTGAAGCTTTCTTT

j_call: TRBJ2-7
clone_size: many
d_call: -
v_call: TRBV28
cdr3_aa: CASSFRDEQYF
cdr3_nt: TGTGCCAGCAGTTTCCGGGACGAGCAGTACTTC

j_call: TRBJ2-1
clone_size: many
d_call: -
v_call: TRBV5-1
cdr3_aa: CASSHGQRSYNEQFF
cdr3_nt: TGCGCCAGCAGCCATGGACAGCGCTCCTACAATGAGCAGTTCTTC

j_call: TRBJ2-7
clone_size: many
d_call: TRBD1
v_call: TRBV28
cdr3_aa: CASSRDRGEQYF
cdr3_nt: TGTGCCAGCAGCCGGGACAGAGGGGAGCAGTACTTC

j_call: TRBJ2-3
clone_size: many
d_call: TRBD2
v_call: TRBV20-1
cdr3_aa: CSASAGLGSTDTQYF
cdr3_nt: TGCAGTGCTAGCGCGGGACTAGGAAGCACAGATACGCAGTATTTT

j_call: TRBJ2-1
clone_size: -
d_call: TRBD2
v_call: TRBV11-3
cdr3_aa: CASSWGGLAKGNEQFF
cdr3_nt: TGTGCCAGCAGCTGGGGGGGACTAGCGAAGGGTAATGAGCAGTTCTTC

j_call: TRBJ1-1
clone_size: many
d_call: -
v_call: TRBV20-1
cdr3_aa: CSARDLRVNTEAFF
cdr3_nt: TGCAGTGCTAGAGATCTGAGGGTGAACACTGAAGCTTTCTTT

j_call: TRBJ2-1
clone_size: many
d_call: TRBD2
v_call: TRBV7-3
cdr3_aa: CASSLAPGLAGYGNEQFF
cdr3_nt: TGTGCCAGCAGCCTCGCCCCGGGGTTAGCGGGATACGGCAATGAGCAGTTCTTC

j_call: TRBJ2-7
clone_size: few
d_call: -
v_call: TRBV7-9
cdr3_aa: CASSRYPQTYEQYF
cdr3_nt: TGTGCCAGCAGCCGTTACCCCCAGACATACGAGCAGTACTTC

j_call: TRBJ1-1
clone_size: many
d_call: -
v_call: TRBV20-1
cdr3_aa: CSARRGSGLVNTEAFF
cdr3_nt: TGCAGTGCTAGAAGGGGCTCGGGGTTGGTGAACACTGAAGCTTTCTTT

j_call: TRBJ2-6
clone_size: few
d_call: TRBD2
v_call: TRBV20-1
cdr3_aa: CSARVNSGRASRSGANVLTF
cdr3_nt: TGCAGTGCTAGAGTCAATAGCGGGAGGGCCAGTCGCTCTGGGGCCAACGTCCTGACTTTC

j_call: TRBJ2-4
clone_size: -
d_call: TRBD2
v_call: TRBV6-4
cdr3_aa: CASSLTSGGKNIQYF
cdr3_nt: TGTGCCAGCAGTTTAACTAGCGGGGGTAAAAACATTCAGTACTTC

j_call: TRBJ2-3
clone_size: -
d_call: TRBD1
v_call: TRBV29-1
cdr3_aa: CSVEGGTANIRSTDTQYF
cdr3_nt: TGCAGCGTGGAAGGTGGGACAGCCAATATTCGCAGCACAGATACGCAGTATTTT

j_call: TRBJ2-1
clone_size: many
d_call: -
v_call: TRBV12-3/TRBV12-4
cdr3_aa: CASSLGRRAYNEQFF
cdr3_nt: TGTGCCAGCAGTTTAGGACGGCGGGCCTACAATGAGCAGTTCTTC

j_call: TRBJ1-2
clone_size: -
d_call: -
v_call: TRBV2
cdr3_aa: CASSLNRVYGYTF
cdr3_nt: TGTGCCAGCAGTCTAAACAGGGTATATGGCTACACCTTC

j_call: TRBJ1-2
clone_size: many
d_call: -
v_call: TRBV18
cdr3_aa: CASSLGGIRGYTF
cdr3_nt: TGTGCCAGCTCACTCGGGGGAATTCGTGGCTACACCTTC

j_call: TRBJ2-5
clone_size: -
d_call: -
v_call: TRBV15
cdr3_aa: CATSRGGLVEETQCF
cdr3_nt: TGTGCCACCAGCAGAGGAGGGCTAGTGGAAGAGACCCAGTGCTTC

j_call: TRBJ1-1
clone_size: many
d_call: TRBD1
v_call: TRBV7-9
cdr3_aa: CASSLGQGVTEAFF
cdr3_nt: TGTGCCAGCAGCCTAGGACAGGGTGTCACTGAAGCTTTCTTT

j_call: TRBJ2-7
clone_size: few
d_call: TRBD2
v_call: TRBV20-1
cdr3_aa: CSARPYSSGRIYEQYF
cdr3_nt: TGCAGTGCTAGACCGTACTCTAGCGGGAGGATCTACGAGCAGTACTTC

j_call: TRBJ2-1
clone_size: many
d_call: -
v_call: TRBV11-2
cdr3_aa: CASSLAVNYNEQFF
cdr3_nt: TGTGCCAGCAGCTTAGCGGTTAATTACAATGAGCAGTTCTTC

j_call: TRBJ2-7
clone_size: -
d_call: -
v_call: TRBV7-6
cdr3_aa: CASSLGYPNYEQYF
cdr3_nt: TGTGCCAGCAGCCTGGGTTACCCCAACTACGAGCAGTACTTC

j_call: TRBJ2-1
clone_size: few
d_call: -
v_call: TRBV25-1
cdr3_aa: CASSEYGQPEFF
cdr3_nt: TGTGCCAGCAGTGAATACGGACAGCCTGAGTTCTTC

j_call: TRBJ2-1
clone_size: few
d_call: -
v_call: TRBV20-1
cdr3_aa: CSARDPLFLYNEQFF
cdr3_nt: TGCAGTGCTAGAGATCCTCTCTTTTTATACAATGAGCAGTTCTTC

j_call: TRBJ2-1
clone_size: -
d_call: -
v_call: TRBV11-3
cdr3_aa: CASRRKDSAGEQFF
cdr3_nt: TGTGCCAGCCGGAGGAAGGATTCGGCGGGGGAGCAGTTCTTC